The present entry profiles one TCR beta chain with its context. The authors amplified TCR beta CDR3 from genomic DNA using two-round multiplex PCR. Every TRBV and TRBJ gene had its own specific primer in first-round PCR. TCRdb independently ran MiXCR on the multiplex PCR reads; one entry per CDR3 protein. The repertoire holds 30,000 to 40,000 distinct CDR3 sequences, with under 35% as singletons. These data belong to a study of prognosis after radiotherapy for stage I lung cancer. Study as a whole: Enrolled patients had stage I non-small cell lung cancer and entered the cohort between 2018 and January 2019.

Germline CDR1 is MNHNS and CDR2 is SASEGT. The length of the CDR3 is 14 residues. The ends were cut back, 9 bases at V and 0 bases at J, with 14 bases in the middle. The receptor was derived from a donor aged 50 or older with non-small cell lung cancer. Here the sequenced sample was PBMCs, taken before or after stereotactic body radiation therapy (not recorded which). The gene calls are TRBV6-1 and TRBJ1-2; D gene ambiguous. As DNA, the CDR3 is TGTGCCAGTAGTAGACGGAGCCCTAACTATGGCTACACCTTC. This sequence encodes CASSRRSPNYGYTF.